The clone carrying this T cell receptor (beta chain) has a count of ten or more. Its matching antigen is unknown. The data stem from a study of T cells in Graves' hyperthyroidism and ophthalmopathy. Study-wide results and limits: Among thyroid clonotypes expanded above 0.001, most also appeared in blood. For ophthalmopathy, model prediction preceded onset by a median roughly 6.3 months.

The V end lost 4 bases, the J end lost 6 bases, and 17 bases lay between the germline ends. The CDR3 runs to 15 residues. The CDR3 regions of TCR beta were amplified from RNA transcripts. The HTBI primer set drove a first-round RT-PCR of the TCR CDR3. Each CDR3 protein is one row after TCRdb ran MiXCR on the multiplex PCR reads. The sample holds around 600,000 distinct CDR3 sequences; 16% are singletons and the top ten take roughly 3.4%. Clinical Activity Scores of at least 3, NOSPECS grades of at least 4 and durations under 3 months characterized ophthalmopathy patients. Exclusion of patients followed from uncontrolled infection, other autoimmune disease, pregnancy or lactation.

Sample: blood. This rearrangement joins TRBV12-3 or TRBV12-4 to TRBJ2-3, with a weak D call TRBD2 (5 bases). This receptor was identified in a middle-aged woman with Graves' ophthalmopathy. The CDR3 nucleotides read TGTGCCAGCAGTTCCAGCGGCCCCCGTGCGGATACGCAGTATTTT. It specifies CASSSSGPRADTQYF.